The source of this T cell receptor beta chain is a study of lymphopenia after photon versus proton radiotherapy. Assay used: immunoSEQ multiplex PCR; TCRdb lists only in-frame clones, some missing. This table holds 70,000 or so clones, around 90% found once. CDR3 length: 16 residues. Germline V gene sequence: CDR1 LNHNV, CDR2 YYDKDF (reference sequence). The V and J ends lost 0 bases and 5 bases respectively, with 17 bases between them. Sequencing used peripheral blood, obtained from a patient treated with photon-based radiotherapy. The TCR originated in a woman between 65 and 79 years old with pancreatic cancer. V is TRBV15 and J is TRBJ2-7; no firm D call. Here the CDR3 reads CATSRDLWPGWDEQYF. CDR3 coding DNA: TGTGCCACCAGCAGAGATCTTTGGCCAGGTTGGGACGAGCAGTACTTC.